What follows is one TCR beta chain and its context. This sample is drawn from a study of blood T cell repertoires in COVID-19. At the level of the study: The United States, Italy and Spain provided the acute and convalescent COVID-19 samples. The cDNA or gDNA used as material had been derived from T cells, B-cell-depleted T cells, or PBMCs.

The CDR3 is 16 amino acids. V was trimmed by 3 bases and J by 1 base, leaving 19 bases between them. The germline V gene encodes CDR1 SQVTM and CDR2 ANQGSEA. In the study's own analysis: Reference gene primer amplification gave estimated nucleated cell counts. Generated by immunoSEQ multiplex PCR, the TCRdb table keeps only in-frame clones and is missing some. The D gene and trimming were derived from the DNA, and the V and J assignments and clone size from that table. The data contain under 50,000 clones, about 88% of them seen just once; the ten biggest clones take up 30% to 40%. V and J are TRBV29-1 and TRBJ2-7; a weak D match, TRBD2 (5 bases). This TCR was recovered from a man aged 65-85 years with active COVID-19. Material for sequencing was peripheral blood. For the CDR3, the DNA is TGCAGCGTTGAGGCGAAAGAGGGTTCATTTTCCTACGAGCAGTACTTC. Translation: CSVEAKEGSFSYEQYF.